The clone carrying this T cell receptor (beta chain) was recorded at least ten times. What it binds is not known. These data come from a study of metastatic and nonmetastatic thyroid tumors. Across the whole study: Repertoires from malignant and benign thyroid patients were compared across blood and tumor or nodule tissue.

Study-level results: As reported, TCR beta diversity in blood and tumor was significantly higher in malignant thyroid tumors than in benign nodules.

Authors' data handling: CDR3 was compared across clinicopathological groups, and the resulting differences were used to build a distant-metastasis classifier for papillary thyroid cancer. TCRdb re-called the PCR reads via MiXCR. These V and J calls are TCRdb output, not the study's own analysis. Of about 40,000 clones in the sample, roughly 16% were seen once. Thyroid surgery had not been preceded by any treatment in any patient. The CDR3 loop spans 19 amino acids. Deletions cut 2 bases from V and 0 bases from J, with 20 bases between. The chain joins TRBV6-7 to TRBJ1-3; unclear D gene. TRBV6-7 is sorted into the ORF group, with uncertain function. Sequencing was carried out using blood. This clonotype was sampled from a female donor with papillary thyroid cancer or a benign thyroid nodule (not recorded which). Some clones in this sample may be carry-over from other donors' samples. The CDR3 loop is CASSYNPPTVAISGNTIYF. CDR3 nucleotides: TGTGCCAGCAGTTACAATCCCCCCACAGTCGCCATCTCTGGAAACACCATATATTTT.